These T cell receptor beta chains were read from a single sample in a study of blood T cell repertoires in COVID-19. Profiling relied on immunoSEQ multiplex PCR, and the TCRdb table lists in-frame clones only, not all of them. This sample carries 210,000 or so clones, roughly 84% of them seen once, and the ten largest clones take around 20%. The sample taken for sequencing was peripheral blood. Source of these receptors: a human donor in a cohort sampled during active COVID-19. The CDR3 runs from the conserved cysteine through the conserved F or W. Fields, in order: CDR3 DNA, CDR3 protein, J gene, CDR3 length, V gene, D gene, clone size. A D gene is named only where the DNA matches it firmly. Not every row has a clone size; where given, it reads once, few, many or a size class.

TGTGCCAGCAGCTTATATAGGAACACTGAAGCTTTCTTT | CASSLYRNTEAFF | TRBJ1-1 | 13 | TRBV7-8 | NA | many
TGCGCCAGCAGCTTCCCAGAGAACACTGAAGCTTTCTTT | CASSFPENTEAFF | TRBJ1-1 | 13 | TRBV5-1 | NA | NA
TGTGCCAGCGGCGGGCCCGGGACAGGGGCTGGAAACACCATATATTTT | CASGGPGTGAGNTIYF | TRBJ1-3 | 16 | TRBV5-6 | TRBD1 | NA
TGTGCCTGGAGTGTAACTAGGACTGAAGCTTTCTTT | CAWSVTRTEAFF | TRBJ1-1 | 12 | TRBV30 | NA | once
TGTGCCAGCAGCTTACGGATGGTCGGGGGGGCCACAGATACGCAGTATTTT | CASSLRMVGGATDTQYF | TRBJ2-3 | 17 | TRBV7-8 | TRBD2 | NA
TGTGCCAGCAGCTTCCGTTCAGGGGTTTACGAGCAGTACTTC | CASSFRSGVYEQYF | TRBJ2-7 | 14 | TRBV13 | NA | NA
TGTGCCAGCACGTTGAGTGCGGGGAGCACAGATACGCAGTATTTT | CASTLSAGSTDTQYF | TRBJ2-3 | 15 | TRBV6-5 | NA | NA
TGTGCCACCAGCAGAGATTCTTCCTCCGGGGAGCTGTTTTTT | CATSRDSSSGELFF | TRBJ2-2 | 14 | TRBV15 | NA | NA
TGCGCCAGCAGCTCAGCGGGAGGGCAATACGAGCAGTACTTC | CASSSAGGQYEQYF | TRBJ2-7 | 14 | TRBV5-1 | TRBD2 | NA
TGCGCCAGCAGCTTAAACAGGGATTACGAGCAGTACTTC | CASSLNRDYEQYF | TRBJ2-7 | 13 | TRBV5-1 | NA | NA
TGTGCCAGCAGCTTAGGTACCGGGGGAGCAAATGGCTACACCTTC | CASSLGTGGANGYTF | TRBJ1-2 | 15 | TRBV7-8 | NA | once
TGTGCCAGCAGCAAAGATGGAGGATCCTACGAGCAGTACTTC | CASSKDGGSYEQYF | TRBJ2-7 | 14 | TRBV21-1 | NA | NA
TGTGCCAGCAAGGACAGTCCAAGGGGAAATCAGCCCCAGCATTTT | CASKDSPRGNQPQHF | TRBJ1-5 | 15 | TRBV19 | NA | NA
TGTGCCAGCAGCGTCGAGCCCTACACAGATACGCAGTATTTT | CASSVEPYTDTQYF | TRBJ2-3 | 14 | TRBV9 | NA | NA
TGTGCCACCAGCGCTACTCCGGGACAGGGTGCAGATACGCAGTATTTT | CATSATPGQGADTQYF | TRBJ2-3 | 16 | TRBV24-1 | TRBD1 | NA
TGTGCCAGCAGCCTAGGACTAGCGGGAGAGTCCGAGCAGTACTTC | CASSLGLAGESEQYF | TRBJ2-7 | 15 | TRBV3-1/TRBV3-2 | TRBD2 | NA
TGTGCCAGCGCTGCAGGGGGCAACTATGGCTACACCTTC | CASAAGGNYGYTF | TRBJ1-2 | 13 | TRBV28 | TRBD1 | NA
TGTGCCAGCAGTTTGGCAGCGGTCGGTGAGCAGTTCTTC | CASSLAAVGEQFF | TRBJ2-1 | 13 | TRBV27 | NA | NA
TGTGCCAGCAGCCAGTCCGCTAGACTAGCGAAGAGGGAGACCCAGTACTTC | CASSQSARLAKRETQYF | TRBJ2-5 | 17 | TRBV3-1/TRBV3-2 | TRBD2 | NA
TGTGCCAGCAGTCCGACACGGACTAACTATGGCTACACCTTC | CASSPTRTNYGYTF | TRBJ1-2 | 14 | TRBV2 | NA | NA
TGTGCCAGCTCAAGAGCGGGGAGGTCGAACACCGGGGAGCTGTTTTTT | CASSRAGRSNTGELFF | TRBJ2-2 | 16 | TRBV27 | TRBD2 | NA
TGCAGCGTTGTATCTCGCGGGGGGGCCCGAGAGACCCAGTACTTC | CSVVSRGGARETQYF | TRBJ2-5 | 15 | TRBV29-1 | TRBD2 | NA
TGCGCCAGCAGCCAAGTGCGTCAGGTTGAAGCTTTCTTT | CASSQVRQVEAFF | TRBJ1-1 | 13 | TRBV4-1 | NA | NA
TGCGCCAGCAGCCAAGACACGATCGCGGGCTACACCTTC | CASSQDTIAGYTF | TRBJ1-2 | 13 | TRBV4-1 | NA | few
TGTGCCACCAGCCCTGGGGGGGCGGGGAGAAAGACCGGGGAGCTGTTTTTT | CATSPGGAGRKTGELFF | TRBJ2-2 | 17 | TRBV24-1 | NA | NA
TGTGCCAGCAGCCAATTAGGAGCGGGAGGTGAGACCCAGTACTTC | CASSQLGAGGETQYF | TRBJ2-5 | 15 | TRBV14 | TRBD2 | NA
TGTGCCAGTAGCGGACTCCGGAGGAATGAGCAGTTCTTC | CASSGLRRNEQFF | TRBJ2-1 | 13 | TRBV7-2 | NA | few
TGCAGTGCTAGTCGGGGGGTACAAGAGACCCAGTACTTC | CSASRGVQETQYF | TRBJ2-5 | 13 | TRBV20-1 | TRBD2 | NA
TGTGCCACCTCTCATGACAGGAGTCCCTATGGCTACACCTTC | CATSHDRSPYGYTF | TRBJ1-2 | 14 | TRBV15 | NA | NA
TGTGCCAGCAGTACCCCGGGAGGGACAGGGGCCTACAATGAGCAGTTCTTC | CASSTPGGTGAYNEQFF | TRBJ2-1 | 17 | TRBV27 | TRBD1 | NA
TGTGCCAGCAGCGTTATGGGAAACACCATATATTTT | CASSVMGNTIYF | TRBJ1-3 | 12 | TRBV7-9 | NA | NA
TGTGCCAGCAGTTACAATATAAGGAGTCCCAGGGGCAAGATTGTGGATGAAAAACTGTTTTTT | CASSYNIRSPRGKIVDEKLFF | TRBJ1-4 | 21 | TRBV6-7 | NA | NA
TGTGCCAGTAGATCAGGGGGCTCACAAGAGACCCAGTACTTC | CASRSGGSQETQYF | TRBJ2-5 | 14 | TRBV19 | TRBD1 | NA
TGTGCCAGCACCAGGACAGGGAATAGGCCCCTCCACTTT | CASTRTGNRPLHF | TRBJ1-6 | 13 | TRBV6-5 | TRBD1 | NA
TGTGCCACCGGGGGACTTTCCGGAGGTGCCGGGGAGCTGTTTTTT | CATGGLSGGAGELFF | TRBJ2-2 | 15 | TRBV24-1 | NA | NA
TGTGCCAGCAGTTTATCGTTAGCGGGGGGATCCTACGAGCAGTACTTC | CASSLSLAGGSYEQYF | TRBJ2-7 | 16 | TRBV27 | TRBD2 | NA
TGTGCCAGCAGCTTAGAGAGGGCTAGCGGGAGGTTTTTGAATGAGCAGTTCTTC | CASSLERASGRFLNEQFF | TRBJ2-1 | 18 | TRBV7-9 | TRBD2 | NA
TGTGCCAGCAGCTTAGGGTCAGGAATGAACACTGAAGCTTTCTTT | CASSLGSGMNTEAFF | TRBJ1-1 | 15 | TRBV7-2 | NA | once
TGTGCCAGCTCACCTGACGTCAGACTAGCGTTGGGCGAGCAGTACTTC | CASSPDVRLALGEQYF | TRBJ2-7 | 16 | TRBV18 | TRBD2 | NA
TGCGCCAGCAGCTTGGGGCCGCCTGATGAGCAGTTCTTC | CASSLGPPDEQFF | TRBJ2-1 | 13 | TRBV5-1 | NA | few
TGTGCCAGCAGTTACTCTCGGCAGGGTTACTATGGCTACACCTTC | CASSYSRQGYYGYTF | TRBJ1-2 | 15 | TRBV6-5 | NA | NA
TGTGCCAGCAGCCCCAGGGTCCCGCGGACATTTGGCACAGATACGCAGTATTTT | CASSPRVPRTFGTDTQYF | TRBJ2-3 | 18 | TRBV3-1/TRBV3-2 | NA | NA
TGTGCCAGCAGCTCAGCCCCGCTTACAGGGCACTCTGGAAACACCATATATTTT | CASSSAPLTGHSGNTIYF | TRBJ1-3 | 18 | TRBV7-9 | NA | NA
TGTGCCAGCAGCCAAACCGACAGGGAATCTGAAGCTTTCTTT | CASSQTDRESEAFF | TRBJ1-1 | 14 | TRBV3-1/TRBV3-2 | TRBD1 | NA
TGTGCCAGCAGCGTGGGCAGGACCAAAAACATTCAGTACTTC | CASSVGRTKNIQYF | TRBJ2-4 | 14 | TRBV9 | NA | NA
TGCGCCAGCAGCTTAAGTGGGCTAGCGGGAGTCAATGAGCAGTTCTTC | CASSLSGLAGVNEQFF | TRBJ2-1 | 16 | TRBV5-1 | TRBD2 | once